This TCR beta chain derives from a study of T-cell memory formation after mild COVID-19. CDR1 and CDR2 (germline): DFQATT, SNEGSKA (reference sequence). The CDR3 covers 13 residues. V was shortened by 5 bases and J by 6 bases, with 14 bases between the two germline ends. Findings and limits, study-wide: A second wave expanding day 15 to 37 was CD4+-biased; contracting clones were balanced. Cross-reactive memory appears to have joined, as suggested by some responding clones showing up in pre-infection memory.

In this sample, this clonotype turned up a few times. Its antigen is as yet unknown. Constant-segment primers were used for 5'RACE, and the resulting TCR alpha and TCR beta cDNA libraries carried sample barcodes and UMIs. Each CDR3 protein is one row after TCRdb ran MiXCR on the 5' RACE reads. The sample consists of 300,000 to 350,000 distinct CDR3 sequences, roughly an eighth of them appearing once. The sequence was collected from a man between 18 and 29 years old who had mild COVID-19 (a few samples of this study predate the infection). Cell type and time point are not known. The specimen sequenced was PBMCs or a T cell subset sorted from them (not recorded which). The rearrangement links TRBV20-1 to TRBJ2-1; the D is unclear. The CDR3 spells CSASDLWFNEQFF. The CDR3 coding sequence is TGCAGTGCTTCGGATCTTTGGTTCAATGAGCAGTTCTTC.